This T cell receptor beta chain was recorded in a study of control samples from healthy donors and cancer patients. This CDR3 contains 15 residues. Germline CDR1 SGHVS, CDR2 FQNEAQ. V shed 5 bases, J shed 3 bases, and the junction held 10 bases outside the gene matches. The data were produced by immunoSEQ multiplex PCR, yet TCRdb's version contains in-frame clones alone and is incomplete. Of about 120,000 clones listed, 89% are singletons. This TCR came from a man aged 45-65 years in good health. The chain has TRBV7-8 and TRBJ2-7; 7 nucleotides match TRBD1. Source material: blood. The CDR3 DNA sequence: TGTGCCAGCAGCCTTCAAGGGCAGGGGGTCTACGAGCAGTACTTC. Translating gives CASSLQGQGVYEQYF.